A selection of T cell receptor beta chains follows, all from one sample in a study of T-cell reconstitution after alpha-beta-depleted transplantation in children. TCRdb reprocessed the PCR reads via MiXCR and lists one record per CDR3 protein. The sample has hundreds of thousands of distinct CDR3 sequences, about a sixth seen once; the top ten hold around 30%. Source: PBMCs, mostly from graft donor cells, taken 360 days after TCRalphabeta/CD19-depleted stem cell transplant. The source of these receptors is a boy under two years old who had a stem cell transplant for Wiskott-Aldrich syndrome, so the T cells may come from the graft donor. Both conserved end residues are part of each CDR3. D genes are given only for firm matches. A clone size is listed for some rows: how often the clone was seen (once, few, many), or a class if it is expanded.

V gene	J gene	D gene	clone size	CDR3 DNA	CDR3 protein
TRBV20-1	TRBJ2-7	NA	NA	TGCAGTGCTAGAGCAGCCAGTAGCTCCTACGAGCAGTACTTC	CSARAASSSYEQYF
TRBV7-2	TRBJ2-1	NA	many	TGTGCCAGCAGCTTCCAACTAGTTCGGAATGAGCAGTTCTTC	CASSFQLVRNEQFF
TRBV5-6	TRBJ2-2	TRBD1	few	TGTGCCAGCAGCCAACTGGGACAGGATTTCACCGGGGAGCTGTTTTTT	CASSQLGQDFTGELFF
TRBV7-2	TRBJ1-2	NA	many	TGTGCCAGCAGGGACACTTTTAACTATGGCTACACCTTC	CASRDTFNYGYTF
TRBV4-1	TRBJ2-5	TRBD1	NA	TGCGCCAGCAGCCAAACTCCGGGACAGGGGACGGAGACCCAGTACTTC	CASSQTPGQGTETQYF
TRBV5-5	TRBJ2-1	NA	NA	TGTGCCAGCAGCTTACGGGTCCGAGGGAGCTCCTACAATGAGCAGTTCTTC	CASSLRVRGSSYNEQFF
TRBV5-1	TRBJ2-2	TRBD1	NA	TGCGCCAGCAGCCTAGGGGGCTCCACGAACACCGGGGAGCTGTTTTTT	CASSLGGSTNTGELFF
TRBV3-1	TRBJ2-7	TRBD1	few	TGTGCCAGCAGCCATACAGGGGGTAGTGAGCAGTACTTC	CASSHTGGSEQYF
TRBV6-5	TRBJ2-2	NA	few	TGTGCCAGCAGTTATCTCTTGATGAACACCGGGGAGCTGTTTTTT	CASSYLLMNTGELFF
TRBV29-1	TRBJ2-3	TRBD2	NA	TGCAGCGTTGAAAGGCTAGCGGGGACAAGAGCAGATACGCAGTATTTT	CSVERLAGTRADTQYF
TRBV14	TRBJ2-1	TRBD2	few	TGTGCCAGCAGCCGGACTAGCGGGCGGGGATTTGATGAGCAGTTCTTC	CASSRTSGRGFDEQFF
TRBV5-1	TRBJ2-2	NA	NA	TGCGCCAGCTCTACCCAGCACAGTCCCGGGGAGCTGTTTTTT	CASSTQHSPGELFF
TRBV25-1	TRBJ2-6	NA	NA	TGTGCCAGCAGTTCTTTTTTCTCTGGGGCCAACGTCCTGACTTTC	CASSSFFSGANVLTF
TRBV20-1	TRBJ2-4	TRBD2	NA	TGCAGTGCTAGATCTAGCGGGAGAGGTGACATTCAGTACTTC	CSARSSGRGDIQYF
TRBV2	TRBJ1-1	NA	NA	TGTGCCAACAACATTGTCCGGGGGAACACTGAAGCTTTCTTT	CANNIVRGNTEAFF
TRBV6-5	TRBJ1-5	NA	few	TGTGCCAGCAGTTACTCGAGGTTAGGAAATCAGCCCCAGCATTTT	CASSYSRLGNQPQHF
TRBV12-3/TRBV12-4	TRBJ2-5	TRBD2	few	TGTGCCAGCAGTCGCGGACTAGCGGGATACCAAGAGACCCAGTACTTC	CASSRGLAGYQETQYF
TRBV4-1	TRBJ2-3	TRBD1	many	TGCGCCAGCAGCCAAGATGGGACAGGCACAGATACGCAGTATTTT	CASSQDGTGTDTQYF
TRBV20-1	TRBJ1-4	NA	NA	TGCAGTCTACTGGGCGACGGATCAACTAATGAAAAACTGTTTTTT	CSLLGDGSTNEKLFF
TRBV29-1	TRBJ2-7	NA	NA	TGCAGCGCCAGGACCCCCGGAGGAGGGCAGTACTTC	CSARTPGGGQYF
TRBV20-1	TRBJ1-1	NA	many	TGCAGTGCTAGAGACCCCACCTCGGTTGAAGCTTTCTTT	CSARDPTSVEAFF
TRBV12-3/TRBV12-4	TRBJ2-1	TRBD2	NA	TGTGCCAGCAGTCTTCGACTAGCGGGGGGGGTGCAGTTCTTC	CASSLRLAGGVQFF
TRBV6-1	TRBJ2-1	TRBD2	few	TGTGCCAGCAACCTACTAGCGGGAGGGCCCAATGAGCAGTTCTTC	CASNLLAGGPNEQFF
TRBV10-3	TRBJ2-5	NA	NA	TGTGCCATCAGTGAGTCCCTCAGGGGGGGAGAGACCCAGTACTTC	CAISESLRGGETQYF
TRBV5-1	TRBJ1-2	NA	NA	TGCGCCAGCAGCTTGGCCAGGGAGGGTGGCTACACCTTC	CASSLAREGGYTF
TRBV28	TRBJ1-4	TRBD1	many	TGTGCCTGGGGGACAGGTCCAACTAATGAAAAACTGTTTTTT	CAWGTGPTNEKLFF
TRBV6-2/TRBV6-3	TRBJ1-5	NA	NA	TGTGCCAGCAGTTACTTAGGGAGCAATCAGCCCCAGCATTTT	CASSYLGSNQPQHF
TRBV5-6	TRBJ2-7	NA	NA	TGTGCCAGCAGCTTGCGGAGGAACGAGCAGTACTTC	CASSLRRNEQYF
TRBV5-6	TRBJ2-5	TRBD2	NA	TGTGCCAGCAGCAGTACTAGCGGGGTTGAGACCCAGTACTTC	CASSSTSGVETQYF
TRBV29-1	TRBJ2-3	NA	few	TGCAGCGTTGAAGATCTCCACATAGGGTGGGAAACAGATACGCAGTATTTT	CSVEDLHIGWETDTQYF
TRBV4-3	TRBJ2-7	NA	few	TGCGCCAGCAGCCAAGTCCCGTACGGGCGGGACACCCCCTACGAGCAGTACTTC	CASSQVPYGRDTPYEQYF
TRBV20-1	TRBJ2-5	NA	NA	TGCAGTGCCCTTTGGATCCAAGAGACCCAGTACTTC	CSALWIQETQYF
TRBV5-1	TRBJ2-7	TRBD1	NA	TGCGCCAGCAGCTTCAGGGGGTCGACCTACGAGCAGTACTTC	CASSFRGSTYEQYF
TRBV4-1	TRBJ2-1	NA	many	TGCGCCAGCAGCGTCCGGGACTTCCATGAGCAGTTCTTC	CASSVRDFHEQFF
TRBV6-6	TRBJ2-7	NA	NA	TGTGCCAGCACAGCCTCCTACGAGCAGTACTTC	CASTASYEQYF
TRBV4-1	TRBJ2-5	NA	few	TGCGCCAGCAGCCAAGATTTTGAAGGGCCCCACCAAGAGACCCAGTACTTC	CASSQDFEGPHQETQYF
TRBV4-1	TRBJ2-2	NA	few	TGCGCCAGCAGCCTCTGGGGGTACACCGGGGAGCTGTTTTTT	CASSLWGYTGELFF
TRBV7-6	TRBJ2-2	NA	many	TGTGCCAGCAGTCGACAGGTCGGCACCGGGGAGCTGTTTTTT	CASSRQVGTGELFF
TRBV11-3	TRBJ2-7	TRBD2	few	TGTGCCAGCAGTCGAGAGCGGGGGCAATCCTACGAGCAGTACTTC	CASSRERGQSYEQYF
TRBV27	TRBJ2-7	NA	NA	TGTGCCAGCACTCCCTCCGGACAGTACCCCTACGAGCAGTACTTC	CASTPSGQYPYEQYF
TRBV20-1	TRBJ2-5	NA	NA	TGCAGTGCTCTCTGGGACCTTGGATTGCAAGAGACCCAGTACTTC	CSALWDLGLQETQYF